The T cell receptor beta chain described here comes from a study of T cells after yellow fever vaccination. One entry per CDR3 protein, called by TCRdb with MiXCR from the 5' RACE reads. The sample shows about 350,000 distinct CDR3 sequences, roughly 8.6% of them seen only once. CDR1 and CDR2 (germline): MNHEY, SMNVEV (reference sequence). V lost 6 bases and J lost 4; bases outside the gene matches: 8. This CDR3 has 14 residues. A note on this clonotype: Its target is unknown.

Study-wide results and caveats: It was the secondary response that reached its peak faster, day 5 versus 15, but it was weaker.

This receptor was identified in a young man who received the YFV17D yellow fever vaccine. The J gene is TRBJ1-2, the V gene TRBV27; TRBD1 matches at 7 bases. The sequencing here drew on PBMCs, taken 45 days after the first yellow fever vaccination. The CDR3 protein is CASRPGGTAYGYTF. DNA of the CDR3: TGTGCCAGCAGACCGGGGGGGACAGCCTATGGCTACACCTTC.